The T cell receptor beta chain under discussion was sequenced for a study of T cells in Graves' hyperthyroidism and ophthalmopathy. Study as a whole: Staff took peripheral blood when the initial diagnosis was made, before any treatment began.

This CDR3 spans 14 amino acids. The germline V gene encodes CDR1 LNHDA and CDR2 SQIVND (reference sequence). Trimming shortened V by 3 bases and J by 2 bases, and 8 bases separated the two germline ends. Ophthalmopathy patients had Clinical Activity Score at least 3, NOSPECS grade at least 4, duration under 3 months. This clonotype came up many times. Antigen specificity is unknown. Broader study findings: Peripheral blood also featured most of the thyroid clonotypes expanded above 0.001. A model built on 13 V-J features separated ophthalmopathy from stable hyperthyroidism.

Researchers took RNA transcripts and amplified the TCR beta CDR3 regions from them. Researchers ran a first-round RT-PCR on the TCR CDR3 using the HTBI primer set. TCRdb independently ran MiXCR on the multiplex PCR reads; one entry per CDR3 protein. The data show approximately 610,000 distinct CDR3 sequences, 14% to 15% seen once. This clonotype was sampled from a woman aged 40 to 50 with Graves' ophthalmopathy. Sequencing was performed on blood. The chain carries TRBV19 and TRBJ1-5, with unresolved D. The CDR3 loop is CASSIGKGNQPQHF. CDR3 in DNA: TGTGCCAGTAGTATCGGCAAAGGCAATCAGCCCCAGCATTTT.